The TCR beta chain under discussion was sequenced for a study of blood T cell repertoires in COVID-19 (dated by TCRdb to 2020 to 2022). Looking at the study overall: The collaborator samples originated in the United States, Italy and Spain and spanned the acute and convalescent phases of COVID-19. The prospective study material was composed of cDNA or gDNA derived from T cells, B-cell-depleted T cells, or PBMCs. The dataset comprised deeply sampled blood TCRbeta repertoires from subjects exposed to, actively infected with, or recovered from COVID-19. The repertoires were released in a freely available public database meant as a resource for research on the immune response to SARS-CoV-2. Samples were obtained from the ongoing ImmuneRACE study (first 160 participants) and from over 1,000 subjects provided by 6 global collaborators. Nearly every sample came with metadata listing a de-identified subject ID, COVID-19 status, age in years and sex. Where available, HLA class I and class II types were obtained from metadata supplied by the sample provider rather than from assay-based typing. Summary of the overall study and its limitations: Clinical and demographic metadata were provided uncurated, with the amount varying by source and participant.

The immunoSEQ Assay, a bias-controlled multiplex PCR, was used to amplify TCRbeta CDR3 regions from genomic DNA. As for the authors' bioinformatics: The number of nucleated cells in each sample was estimated from the amplification of reference gene primers within the assay. To quantify the absolute abundance of each unique TCRbeta CDR3 rearrangement, sequence reads were collapsed and filtered. For each sample, productive Simpson clonality was calculated as the square root of Simpson's diversity index across productive rearrangements. Not all clones reach the TCRdb copy of this immuneACCESS table, which keeps in-frame sequences only. Checked studies attribute under half of the gap to unresolved V genes and leave the rest unexplained. For V, J and clone size, that table is used; D and trimming come from the DNA. For this sample there are hundreds of thousands of clones; roughly 91% appear just once. The top ten constitute around 4.4% of the sample.

As regards this clone: Its antigen is currently not known. Nothing much larger sits one base from this clone, and base qualities are not available.

Each collaborating institution followed its own protocols to collect whole blood in K2EDTA tubes. For TCRbeta analysis, collaborators shipped samples in one of three forms: frozen whole blood, isolated PBMCs, or DNA extracted from either of those sample types. Trimming takes 1 base from V and 4 bases from J, and the germline ends sit 7 bases apart. Reading from cysteine to phenylalanine, the CDR3 counts 13 amino acids. The CDR3 DNA has 39 bases and is translated from base 1. The germline V gene provides CDR1 LGHNA and CDR2 YNFKEQ. The sequence came from a woman in her twenties or thirties with acute or convalescent COVID-19. Sequencing used peripheral blood. The chain joins TRBV4-2 to TRBJ2-5; the D gene identity is not certain. The CDR3 region: CASSQVSAETQYF. The nucleotide sequence is given as TGTGCCAGCAGCCAAGTAAGCGCAGAGACCCAGTACTTC.